The next 11 T cell receptor beta chains were all read from a single sample in a study of T cell responses to AZD1222 COVID-19 vaccine. Profiling relied on immunoSEQ multiplex PCR, and the TCRdb table lists in-frame clones only, not all of them. In the table there are about 130,000 clones, 85% to 95% of which are singletons. Source: peripheral blood, taken on day 0 of AZD1222 vaccination. The receptors were gathered from an adult in good health.

The chain has TRBV7-6 and TRBJ2-2; the D is unclear. V lost 5 bases and J 6 bases, leaving 10 bases between the germline ends. In germline, CDR1 is SGHVS, CDR2 FNYEAQ. This CDR3 has 13 amino acids. The CDR3 is CASSPRVAGELFF. CDR3 coding DNA: TGTGCCAGCAGCCCAAGAGTGGCCGGGGAGCTGTTTTTT. Complete variable domain (other parts from reference TRBV7-6 and TRBJ2-2): GAGVSQSPRYKVTKRGQDVALRCDPISGHVSLYWYRQALGQGPEFLTYFNYEAQQDKSGLPNDRFSAERPEGSISTLTIQRTEQRDSAMYRCASSPRVAGELFFGEGSRLTVL.

V and J are TRBV4-1 and TRBJ1-2; 7 bases agree with TRBD1. Germline V gives CDR1 MGHRA, CDR2 YSYEKL. The CDR3 totals 15 residues. V lost 1 base and J lost 2; bases outside the gene matches: 4. The CDR3 DNA follows: TGCGCCAGCAGCCAAGGGGGACAGACGAACTATGGCTACACCTTC. Residues: CASSQGGQTNYGYTF.

The V gene is TRBV7-9, the J gene TRBJ2-2, with D uncertain. Germline-derived CDR1 and CDR2 are SEHNR and FQNEAQ (reference sequence). Trimming shortened V by 2 bases and J by 5 bases, and 12 bases separated the two germline ends. This CDR3 has 15 residues. CDR3 DNA: TGTGCCAGCAGCTTAACCAGAATGAGGACCGGGGAGCTGTTTTTT. Its protein product is CASSLTRMRTGELFF.

V usage is TRBV28 and J usage is TRBJ1-5; no clear D. V dropped 4 bases and J dropped 3 bases, with 10 bases sitting between them. This CDR3 comprises 14 residues. Germline-derived CDR1 and CDR2 are MDHEN and SYDVKM. This chain's CDR3 is CASSSPTDNQPQHF. Written as DNA, the CDR3 is TGTGCCAGCAGTTCCCCGACGGACAATCAGCCCCAGCATTTT.

The chain employs TRBV5-4 and TRBJ2-7; no reliable D call. The CDR3 consists of 16 residues. Germline CDR1 and CDR2: SGHNT and YYREEE (reference sequence). V was shortened by 0 bases and J by 5 bases, with 18 bases between the two germline ends. The CDR3 sequence is CASSLAQQEQVNEQYF. As DNA, the CDR3 is TGTGCCAGCAGCTTGGCCCAACAAGAGCAGGTTAACGAGCAGTACTTC. The variable domain in full, with the rest retrieved from reference TRBV5-4 and TRBJ2-7, is ETGVTQSPTHLIKTRGQQVTLRCSSQSGHNTVSWYQQALGQGPQFIFQYYREEENGRGNFPPRFSGLQFPNYSSELNVNALELDDSALYLCASSLAQQEQVNEQYFGPGTRLTVT.

The genes are TRBV5-1 and TRBJ2-7; no definite D call. Germline lookup yields CDR1 SGHRS and CDR2 YFSETQ. CDR3 size: 13 residues. The V gene lost 0 bases and the J gene lost 7 bases, with 11 bases spanning the gap. CDR3 protein: CASSLAILTEQYF. The CDR3 coding sequence is TGCGCCAGCAGCTTGGCCATCCTTACGGAGCAGTACTTC.

V usage is TRBV6-2 or TRBV6-3 and J usage is TRBJ1-6; maybe TRBD1 (5 bases). The germline V gene encodes CDR1 MNHEY and CDR2 SVGEGT. V dropped 2 bases and J dropped 7 bases, with 9 bases sitting between them. The length of the CDR3 is 14 residues. In DNA, the CDR3 is TGTGCCAGCAGTTACAGGGACGTAAATTCACCCCTCCACTTT. Protein sequence: CASSYRDVNSPLHF.

The V and J genes are TRBV28 and TRBJ2-3; TRBD2 agrees at 9 bases. With 3 bases clipped from V and 5 bases from J, the junction kept 9 bases outside the gene matches. CDR3 length: 16 residues. CDR1 and CDR2 from the germline V gene are MDHEN and SYDVKM. DNA of the CDR3: TGTGCCAGCAGTTTGACGGGCGGGAGGGCCGTAGATACGCAGTATTTT. This codes for CASSLTGGRAVDTQYF.

The rearrangement uses TRBV7-9 and TRBJ1-1, with a tentative D call TRBD1 (5 bases). Germline V gene data show CDR1 as SEHNR and CDR2 as FQNEAQ (reference sequence). V was cut by 1 base and J by 4 bases, with 10 bases left in between. CDR3 length equals 14 residues. The CDR3: CASSLEQGSTEAFF. The CDR3 region has the DNA TGTGCCAGCAGCTTAGAGCAGGGATCCACTGAAGCTTTCTTT. Supplemented by reference TRBV7-9 and TRBJ1-1, the full variable domain reads DTGVSQNPRHKITKRGQNVTFRCDPISEHNRLYWYRQTLGQGPEFLTYFQNEAQLEKSRLLSDRFSAERPKGSFSTLEIQRTEQGDSAMYLCASSLEQGSTEAFFGQGTRLTVV.

The chain's CDR3 is CASSLHLVGEKLFF. The CDR3 DNA reads as TGTGCCAGCAGTCTCCACCTCGTGGGTGAAAAACTGTTTTTT. The J gene is TRBJ1-4, the V gene TRBV28; no definite D call. Trimming left V 5 bases short and J 7 bases short, with 14 bases between. Per germline, CDR1 MDHEN and CDR2 SYDVKM. CDR3 size: 14 residues.

The CDR3 nucleotides read TGTGCCAGCAGCGCGCAGCCGATTAACACCGGGGAGCTGTTTTTT. It specifies CASSAQPINTGELFF. The chain employs TRBV14 and TRBJ2-2; unclear D gene. V was shortened by 5 bases and J by 2 bases, with 12 bases between the two germline ends. The V gene's germline CDR1 is SGHDN and CDR2 FVKESK. The CDR3 covers 15 residues.